The clone carrying this T cell receptor (beta chain) was counted a single time. This sample was included in a study of OX40 agonist ivuxolimab in advanced cancers. Background on the study: Each patient was given ivuxolimab into a vein every 2 weeks, at 0.01 to 10 mg/kg.

This CDR3 has 12 residues. V gave up 6 bases and J gave up 8 bases, with 11 bases separating them. Germline loops: CDR1 KGHSH, CDR2 LQKENI. Libraries were prepared by immunoSEQ multiplex PCR; TCRdb keeps only in-frame clonotypes and omits some of them. This repertoire shows about 19,000 clones, approximately 77% found once; its top ten account for around a sixth. Here the sequenced sample was CD4+ or CD8+ T cells sorted from blood, taken in a trial of the OX40 agonist ivuxolimab. The chain links TRBV18 to TRBJ2-1; D gene ambiguous. This receptor was taken from an adult with an advanced solid tumor such as melanoma, head and neck, liver or kidney cancer. For the CDR3, the DNA is TGTGCCAGCTCCCTCAACGGGTATGAGCAGTTCTTC. Its protein is CASSLNGYEQFF.